This T cell receptor (beta chain) was recorded in a study of shared clonotypes between healthy human individuals (TCRdb year 2020). For the study in its entirety: A couple of women and a few men aged 18 to 49 years were included in the cohort. To increase sequencing depth and limit assay-specific biases, different laboratories used diverse techniques to prepare libraries and sequence TCR repertoires. Per donor, leukapheresis produced somewhere between about 0.85 and 10 billion PBMCs. To estimate repertoire size and how much clonotypes are shared between individuals, the study performed deep sequencing of blood TCR repertoires from a handful of healthy adults. Overall study outcomes, separate from this receptor: Pairwise subsampling led to the expectation that sequencing depth would affect the degree of clonotype sharing among donors. The genetic and exposure-history diversity represented was limited by the small number of donors. Sampling was restricted to blood, and TCR repertoires in tissue are likely to differ from TCR repertoires in blood.

Healthy HIV-negative adults with no recently reported acute infections or vaccinations were included as donors. All donors were Caucasian adults living in Nashville, Tennessee, USA. For unsorted samples, about 90 million PBMCs were counted and genomic DNA was extracted with the QIAamp DNA Blood Mini kit. Blood was collected by leukapheresis, and PBMCs were isolated by Ficoll-Histopaque density gradient centrifugation and then cryopreserved in liquid nitrogen vapor phase. TCR CDR3 regions were amplified from genomic DNA by multiplex PCR using the deep immunoSEQ assay. Extracted genomic DNA from each cell subset was spread evenly across all wells of several immunoSEQ 96-well plates, with each plate serving as a replicate. For unsorted PBMC, roughly 270 ng genomic DNA, equal to about 30,000 T cell genomes, was loaded into each replicate PCR. Ten immunoSEQ deep assay plates were used to sequence unsorted PBMC genomic DNA. Purified libraries were quantified with a Qubit 3.0 fluorometer, sized on a Bioanalyzer 2100, and re-quantified with the KAPA Library Quantification kit. Each immunoSEQ 96-well plate was sequenced on its own single-read 150-cycle Illumina NextSeq 550 flow cell. In the original analysis: Because the immunoSEQ output held only junctional sequences and lacked quality scores, the filtering could not match the filtering applied to full-length reads. To assign V/J genes and CDR3, sequences were annotated using PyIR, a Python wrapper for IgBLAST v1.9, with IMGT germline references. Reads with weak V/J assignments (E-value above 1e-6), missing CDR3, stop codons, out-of-frame junctions, or ambiguous translated residues were removed. V3J clonotypes were defined as sequences sharing an identical inferred V gene, J gene, and CDR3 amino acid sequence. To compute the percentage overlap between repertoires, the number of shared unique clonotypes was divided by the size of the smaller repertoire. RTK rarefaction, the Chao1 estimator, and Recon v2.1 estimates of unobserved clonotypes were used to assess repertoire richness. Not all clones reach the TCRdb copy of this immuneACCESS table, which keeps in-frame sequences only. Checked studies attribute under half of the gap to unresolved V genes and leave the rest unexplained. V, J and clone size are those of that table, while D and trimming were read from the DNA. The sample table shows around 480,000 clones, and about 80% are seen once. The ten largest clones capture under 15% of the sample.

A note on this clone: Its antigen is currently not known. Within one base of it there is no much larger clone, and no base qualities were kept.

The sample comprised PBMCs. This receptor was identified in a woman aged 40 to 50 in good health. Some clones in this sample may be carry-over from other donors' samples.

The DNA is as follows: TGTGCCAGCAGTTCGGGAGGGCCCTACAATGAGCAGTTCTTC. Its protein product is CASSSGGPYNEQFF. The chain uses TRBV27 and TRBJ2-1; 8 middle bases align to TRBD2. Its CDR3 holds 14 amino acids, cysteine through phenylalanine. Only CDR3 DNA is held: 42 bases, read in frame from base 1. From V the trimming removes 4 bases and from J it removes 2 bases, while the gene matches leave 1 base of the junction unaccounted for. CDR1 and CDR2, looked up from the germline V gene (reference sequence), are MNHEY and SMNVEV.